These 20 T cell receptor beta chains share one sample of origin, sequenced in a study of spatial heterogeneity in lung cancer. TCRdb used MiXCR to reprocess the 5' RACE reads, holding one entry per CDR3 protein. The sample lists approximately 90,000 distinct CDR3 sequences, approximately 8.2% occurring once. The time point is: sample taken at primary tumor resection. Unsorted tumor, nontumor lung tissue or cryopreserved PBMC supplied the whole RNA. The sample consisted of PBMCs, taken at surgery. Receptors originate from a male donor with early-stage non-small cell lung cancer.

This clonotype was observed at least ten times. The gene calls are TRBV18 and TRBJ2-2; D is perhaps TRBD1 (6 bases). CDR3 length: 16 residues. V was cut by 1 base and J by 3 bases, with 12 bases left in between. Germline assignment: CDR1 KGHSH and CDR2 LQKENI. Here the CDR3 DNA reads TGTGCCAGCTCACCACTACAGGGAGCGGACACCGGGGAGCTGTTTTTT. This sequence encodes CASSPLQGADTGELFF.

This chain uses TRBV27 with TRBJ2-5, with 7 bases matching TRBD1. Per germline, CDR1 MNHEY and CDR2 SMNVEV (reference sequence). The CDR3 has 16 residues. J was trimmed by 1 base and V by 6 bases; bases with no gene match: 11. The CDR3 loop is CASRSTGVGRQETQYF. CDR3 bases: TGTGCCAGCAGGTCCACAGGGGTGGGGCGCCAAGAGACCCAGTACTTC.

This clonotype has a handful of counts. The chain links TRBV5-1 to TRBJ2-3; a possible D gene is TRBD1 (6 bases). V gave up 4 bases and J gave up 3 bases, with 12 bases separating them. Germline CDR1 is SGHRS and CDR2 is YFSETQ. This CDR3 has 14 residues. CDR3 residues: CASSLRTATDTQYF. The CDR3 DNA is TGCGCCAGCAGCCTGAGGACAGCGACAGATACGCAGTATTTT.

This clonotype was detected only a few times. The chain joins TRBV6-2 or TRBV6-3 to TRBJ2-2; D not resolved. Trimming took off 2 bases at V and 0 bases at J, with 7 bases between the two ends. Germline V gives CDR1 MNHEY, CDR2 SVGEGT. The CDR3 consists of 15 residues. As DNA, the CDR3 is TGTGCCAGCAGTTACGGACCCTCGAACACCGGGGAGCTGTTTTTT. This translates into CASSYGPSNTGELFF.

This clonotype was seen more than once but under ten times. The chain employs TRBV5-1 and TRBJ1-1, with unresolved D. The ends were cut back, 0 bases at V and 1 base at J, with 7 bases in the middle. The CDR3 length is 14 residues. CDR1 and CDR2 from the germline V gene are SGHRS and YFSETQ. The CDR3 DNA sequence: TGCGCCAGCAGCTTGGGATTGGGGAACACTGAAGCTTTCTTT. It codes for CASSLGLGNTEAFF.

The CDR3 here is CASTSSGYMNTEAFF. CDR3 in DNA: TGTGCCAGCACCTCCTCGGGGTACATGAACACTGAAGCTTTCTTT. The V call is TRBV7-8, the J call TRBJ1-1; D uncertain. Per the germline V gene, CDR1 is SGHVS and CDR2 is FQNEAQ. The V and J ends lost 7 bases and 0 bases respectively, with 15 bases between them. The CDR3 loop spans 15 amino acids.

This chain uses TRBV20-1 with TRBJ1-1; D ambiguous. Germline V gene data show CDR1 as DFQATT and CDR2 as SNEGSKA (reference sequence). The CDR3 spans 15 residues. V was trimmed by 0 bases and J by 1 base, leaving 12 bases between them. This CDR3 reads CSAREGGSWNTEAFF. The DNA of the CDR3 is TGCAGTGCTAGAGAAGGAGGGAGCTGGAACACTGAAGCTTTCTTT.

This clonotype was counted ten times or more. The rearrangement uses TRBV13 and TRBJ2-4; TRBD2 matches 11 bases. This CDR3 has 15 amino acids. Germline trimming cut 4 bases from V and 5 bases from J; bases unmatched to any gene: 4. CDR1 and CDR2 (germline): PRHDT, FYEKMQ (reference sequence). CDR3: CASSWGLAVQNIQYF. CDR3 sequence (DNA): TGTGCCAGCAGCTGGGGACTAGCGGTCCAAAACATTCAGTACTTC.

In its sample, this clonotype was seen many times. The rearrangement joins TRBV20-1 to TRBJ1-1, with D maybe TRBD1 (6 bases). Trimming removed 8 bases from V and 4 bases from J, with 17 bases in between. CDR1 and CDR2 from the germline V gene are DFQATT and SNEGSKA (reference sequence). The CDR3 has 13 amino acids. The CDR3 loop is CSSTSGGGTEAFF. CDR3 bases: TGCAGTTCTACGAGCGGGGGCGGCACTGAAGCTTTCTTT.

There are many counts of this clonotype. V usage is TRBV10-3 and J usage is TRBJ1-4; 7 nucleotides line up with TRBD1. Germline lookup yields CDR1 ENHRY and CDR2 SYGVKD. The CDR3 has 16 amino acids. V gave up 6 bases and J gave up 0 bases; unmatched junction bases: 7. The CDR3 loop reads CAIRPGQVATNEKLFF. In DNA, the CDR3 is TGTGCCATCAGACCTGGACAGGTGGCAACTAATGAAAAACTGTTTTTT.

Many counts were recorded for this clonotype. This CDR3 is CASRTEPITGELFF. For the CDR3, the DNA is TGCGCCAGCAGGACCGAACCCATCACCGGGGAGCTGTTTTTT. The chain employs TRBV5-1 and TRBJ2-2; no reliable D call. V was pared by 5 bases and J by 4 bases, with 12 bases between. The CDR3 has 14 amino acids. Germline V gives CDR1 SGHRS, CDR2 YFSETQ.

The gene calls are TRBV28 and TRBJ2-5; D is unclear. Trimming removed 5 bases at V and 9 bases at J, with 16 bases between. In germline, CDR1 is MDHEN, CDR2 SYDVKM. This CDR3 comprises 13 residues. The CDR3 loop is CASSRPDSVAQYF. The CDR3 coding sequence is TGTGCCAGCAGTCGCCCCGATTCGGTGGCCCAGTACTTC.

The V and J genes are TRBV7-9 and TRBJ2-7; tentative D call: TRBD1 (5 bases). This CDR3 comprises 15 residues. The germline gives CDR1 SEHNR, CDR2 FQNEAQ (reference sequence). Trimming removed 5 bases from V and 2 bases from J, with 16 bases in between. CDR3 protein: CASSPNGAIPYEQYF. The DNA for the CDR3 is TGTGCCAGCAGCCCGAATGGGGCCATCCCCTACGAGCAGTACTTC.

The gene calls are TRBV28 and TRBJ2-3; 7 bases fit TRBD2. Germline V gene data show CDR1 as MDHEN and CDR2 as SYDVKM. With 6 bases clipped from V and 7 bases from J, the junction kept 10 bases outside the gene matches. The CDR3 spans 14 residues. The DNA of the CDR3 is TGTGCCAGCAGGGGGGGGACTGGGCCGAATACGCAGTATTTT. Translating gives CASRGGTGPNTQYF.

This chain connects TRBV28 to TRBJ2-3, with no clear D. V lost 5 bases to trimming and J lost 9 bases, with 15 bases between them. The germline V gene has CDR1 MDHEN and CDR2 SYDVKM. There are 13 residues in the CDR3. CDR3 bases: TGTGCCAGCAGTCCCGGAGCACTAACAACGCAGTATTTT. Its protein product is CASSPGALTTQYF.

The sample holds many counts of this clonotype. The CDR3 nucleotides read TGCAGCGTTGTGTCATCCTACGAGCAGTACTTC. Protein: CSVVSSYEQYF. This chain connects TRBV29-1 to TRBJ2-7, with D hard to call. This CDR3 has 11 amino acids. V was trimmed by 4 bases and J by 1 base, leaving 5 bases between them. Germline-derived CDR1 and CDR2 are SQVTM and ANQGSEA.

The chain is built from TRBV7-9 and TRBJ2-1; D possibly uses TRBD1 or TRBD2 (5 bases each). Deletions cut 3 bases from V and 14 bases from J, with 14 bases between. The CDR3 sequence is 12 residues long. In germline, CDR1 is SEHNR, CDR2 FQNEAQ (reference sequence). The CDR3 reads CASSFSEGTEFF. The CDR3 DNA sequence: TGTGCCAGCAGCTTCTCCGAGGGGACGGAGTTCTTC.

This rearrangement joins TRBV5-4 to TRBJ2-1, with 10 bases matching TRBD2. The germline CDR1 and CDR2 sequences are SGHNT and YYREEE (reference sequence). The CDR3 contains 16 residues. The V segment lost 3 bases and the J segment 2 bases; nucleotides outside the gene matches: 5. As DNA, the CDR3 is TGTGCCAGCAGCTCGTCCGGGACTAGCGCCTACAATGAGCAGTTCTTC. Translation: CASSSSGTSAYNEQFF. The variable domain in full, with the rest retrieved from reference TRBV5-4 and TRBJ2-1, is ETGVTQSPTHLIKTRGQQVTLRCSSQSGHNTVSWYQQALGQGPQFIFQYYREEENGRGNFPPRFSGLQFPNYSSELNVNALELDDSALYLCASSSSGTSAYNEQFFGPGTRLTVL.

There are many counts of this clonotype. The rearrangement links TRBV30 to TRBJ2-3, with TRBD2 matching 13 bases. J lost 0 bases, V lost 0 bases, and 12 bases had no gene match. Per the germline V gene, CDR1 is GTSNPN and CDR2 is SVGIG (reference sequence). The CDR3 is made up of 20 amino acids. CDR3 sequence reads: CAWSVKGLGLAGISTDTQYF. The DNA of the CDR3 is TGTGCCTGGAGTGTTAAAGGGTTGGGACTAGCGGGGATTAGCACAGATACGCAGTATTTT. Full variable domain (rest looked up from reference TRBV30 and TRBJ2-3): SQTIHQWPATLVQPVGSPLSLECTVEGTSNPNLYWYRQAAGRGLQLLFYSVGIGQISSEVPQNLSASRPQDRQFILSSKKLLLSDSGFYLCAWSVKGLGLAGISTDTQYFGPGTRLTVL.

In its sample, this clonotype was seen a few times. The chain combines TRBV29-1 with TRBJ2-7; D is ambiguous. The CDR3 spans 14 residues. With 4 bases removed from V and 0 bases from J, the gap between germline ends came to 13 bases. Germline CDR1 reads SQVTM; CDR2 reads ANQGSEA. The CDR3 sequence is CSVVRAYSSYEQYF. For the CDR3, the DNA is TGCAGCGTTGTCCGAGCCTATTCCTCCTACGAGCAGTACTTC.